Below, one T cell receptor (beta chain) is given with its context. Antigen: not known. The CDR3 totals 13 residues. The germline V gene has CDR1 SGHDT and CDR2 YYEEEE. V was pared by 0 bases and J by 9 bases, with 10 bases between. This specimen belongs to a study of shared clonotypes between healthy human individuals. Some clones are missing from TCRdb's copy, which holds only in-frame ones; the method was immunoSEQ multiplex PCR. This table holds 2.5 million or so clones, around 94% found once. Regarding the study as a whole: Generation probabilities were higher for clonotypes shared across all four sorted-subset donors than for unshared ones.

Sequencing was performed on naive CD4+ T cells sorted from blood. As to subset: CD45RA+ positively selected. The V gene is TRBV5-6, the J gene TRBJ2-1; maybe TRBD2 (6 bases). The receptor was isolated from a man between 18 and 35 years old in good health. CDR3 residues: CASSLAGVGEQFF. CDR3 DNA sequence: TGTGCCAGCAGCTTGGCGGGGGTTGGTGAGCAGTTCTTC.